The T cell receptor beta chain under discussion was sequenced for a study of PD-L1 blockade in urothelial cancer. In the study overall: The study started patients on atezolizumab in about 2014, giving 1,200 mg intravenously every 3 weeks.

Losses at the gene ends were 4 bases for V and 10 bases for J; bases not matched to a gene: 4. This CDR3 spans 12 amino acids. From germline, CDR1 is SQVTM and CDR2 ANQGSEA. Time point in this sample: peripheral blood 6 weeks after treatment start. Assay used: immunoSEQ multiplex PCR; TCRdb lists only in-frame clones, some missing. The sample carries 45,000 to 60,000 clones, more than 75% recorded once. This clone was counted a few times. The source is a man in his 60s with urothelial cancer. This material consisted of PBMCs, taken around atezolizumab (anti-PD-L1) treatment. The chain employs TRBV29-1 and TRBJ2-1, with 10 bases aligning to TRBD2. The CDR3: CSVGALAGEQFF. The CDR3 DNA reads TGCAGCGTTGGAGCACTAGCGGGAGAGCAGTTCTTC.